This TCR beta chain derives from a study of regulatory T cells in long-lasting Graves disease. Time point specified: newly diagnosed GD, antithyroid drugs for less than 3 months. Researchers made the TCR library from RNA that was extracted from PBMCs. In building TCR beta libraries, iRepertoire HTBI primers were used together with Arm-PCR of CDR3 regions. From the multiplex PCR reads, TCRdb called clonotypes with MiXCR, one entry per CDR3 protein. The sample records roughly 560,000 distinct CDR3 sequences, 15% to 20% being singletons. General observations from the study: Small numbers of samples may have cut accuracy.

This CDR3 region has 16 residues. The V gene lost 2 bases and the J gene lost 6 bases, with 19 bases spanning the gap. The germline CDR1 and CDR2 sequences are SGHRS and YFSETQ. This clonotype was picked up many times. Its antigen is not identified. This same sample was also taken into another study, of T cells in Graves' hyperthyroidism and ophthalmopathy. This second study says: In simple terms, a model built on 13 V-J features told ophthalmopathy apart from stable hyperthyroidism.

Sequencing used peripheral blood mononuclear cells (PBMCs), obtained at new diagnosis, from a patient treated with antithyroid drugs. This receptor was identified in a woman aged 40 to 65 with Graves disease. V gene TRBV5-1 combines with J gene TRBJ2-3; D remains ambiguous. Here the CDR3 reads CASSFRRVPPQDTQYF. CDR3 in DNA: TGCGCCAGCAGCTTTCGCCGGGTCCCACCCCAGGATACGCAGTATTTT.